The clone carrying this TCR beta chain was found a few times. Its antigen is not known. The sample comes from a study of identical twins. Study findings and constraints: Memory repertoires lacked the insertion deficit that abundant cord blood beta clonotypes showed. Twin pairs' shared out-of-frame alpha sequences were enriched in low generation probability. The study reached conclusions through statistical analysis that was cross-sectional, not following the same donors.

TCRdb analysed the 5' RACE reads with MiXCR anew, one entry per CDR3 protein. The data show 1.5 million to 2 million distinct CDR3 sequences, around 29% seen once. The CDR3 has 13 amino acids. From germline, CDR1 is SGHRS and CDR2 YFSETQ. V was pared by 5 bases and J by 4 bases, with 9 bases between. The origin of this receptor is a newborn girl in good health. Material: cord blood. The chain combines TRBV5-1 with TRBJ2-2, with a weak D call TRBD2 (6 bases). The CDR3 sequence is CASRLAITGELFF. DNA of the CDR3: TGCGCCAGCAGACTAGCCATCACCGGGGAGCTGTTTTTT. Full variable domain (missing parts from reference TRBV5-1 and TRBJ2-2): KAGVTQTPRYLIKTRGQQVTLSCSPISGHRSVSWYQQTPGQGLQFLFEYFSETQRNKGNFPGRFSGRQFSNSRSEMNVSTLELGDSALYLCASRLAITGELFFGEGSRLTVL.